One T cell receptor (beta chain) is described in this entry. These data are taken from a study of blood T cell repertoires in COVID-19. Study in general: T cells, B-cell-depleted T cells, or PBMCs provided the cDNA or gDNA that served as material.

Germline lookup yields CDR1 ENHRY and CDR2 SYGVKD. V was pared by 10 bases and J by 3 bases, with 21 bases between. The CDR3 length is 15 residues. Data came from immunoSEQ multiplex PCR; TCRdb stores just in-frame clones and leaves some out. The sample yields just under 80,000 clones, approximately 80% seen once. This TCR was recovered from a woman between 70 and 85 years old with acute or convalescent COVID-19. The chain is built from TRBV10-3 and TRBJ1-2; a weak D match, TRBD1 (6 bases). The sample comprised peripheral blood. The CDR3 coding sequence is TGTGCCACCCTTAGAGAAATACAGGGCGACTATGGCTACACCTTC. This gives the protein CATLREIQGDYGYTF.